This TCR beta chain is from a study of regulatory T cells in long-lasting Graves disease. As for time point: newly diagnosed GD, antithyroid drugs for less than 3 months. Extracted PBMC RNA gave rise to the TCR library. Combining iRepertoire HTBI primers with Arm-PCR of CDR3 regions, the authors built TCR beta libraries. TCRdb used MiXCR to reprocess the multiplex PCR reads, holding one entry per CDR3 protein. This sample has hundreds of thousands of distinct CDR3 sequences, with over 15% found just once. There are many counts of this clonotype. The V gene end was trimmed by 7 bases and the J gene end by 6 bases; junction bases not matched to a gene: 5. This CDR3 region has 13 residues. This same sample was also part of a study on T cells in Graves' hyperthyroidism and ophthalmopathy. That source notes: When the TCR CDR3 underwent first-round RT-PCR, the HTBI primer set was used. Expanded thyroid clonotypes (above 0.001) were mostly also found in blood.

V is TRBV12-3 or TRBV12-4 and J is TRBJ2-2, with TRBD2 identical over 7 bases. This receptor was identified in a middle-aged man with Graves disease. Material: peripheral blood mononuclear cells (PBMCs), obtained at new diagnosis, from a patient treated with antithyroid drugs. CDR3 loop: CASTLGGSGELFF. The CDR3 region has the DNA TGTGCCAGCACCCTGGGGGGGTCCGGGGAGCTGTTTTTT.